This TCR beta chain was found in a study of T cell repertoires in cytomegalovirus infection. Study-wide findings and caveats: There were HLA-C-restricted CMV-specific TCR beta clonotypes dominating the ex vivo response. Summed public TCR beta family frequency identified CMV carriers bearing the relevant HLA.

TCRdb processed the reads anew with MiXCR; each CDR3 protein has one entry. The repertoire has roughly 300,000 distinct CDR3 sequences, roughly 26% of them found once; the top ten carry roughly 14%. Note on this clonotype: Its specificity is unknown.

Sequences were obtained from PBMCs. The source of this sequence is a human donor in good health (CMV status not recorded). Some clones in this sample may be carry-over from other donors' samples.

In DNA form, the CDR3 reads TGTGCCAGCAGTCGACTAGCGGGTGACTTGCCCGGGGAGCTGTTTTTT. It yields the protein CASSRLAGDLPGELFF. The rearrangement joins TRBV14 to TRBJ2-2; 10 nucleotides match TRBD2. V dropped 6 bases and J dropped 6; count of bases not matched to a gene: 10. The CDR3 is made up of 16 amino acids. Looked up from germline, CDR1 is SGHDN and CDR2 is FVKESK.